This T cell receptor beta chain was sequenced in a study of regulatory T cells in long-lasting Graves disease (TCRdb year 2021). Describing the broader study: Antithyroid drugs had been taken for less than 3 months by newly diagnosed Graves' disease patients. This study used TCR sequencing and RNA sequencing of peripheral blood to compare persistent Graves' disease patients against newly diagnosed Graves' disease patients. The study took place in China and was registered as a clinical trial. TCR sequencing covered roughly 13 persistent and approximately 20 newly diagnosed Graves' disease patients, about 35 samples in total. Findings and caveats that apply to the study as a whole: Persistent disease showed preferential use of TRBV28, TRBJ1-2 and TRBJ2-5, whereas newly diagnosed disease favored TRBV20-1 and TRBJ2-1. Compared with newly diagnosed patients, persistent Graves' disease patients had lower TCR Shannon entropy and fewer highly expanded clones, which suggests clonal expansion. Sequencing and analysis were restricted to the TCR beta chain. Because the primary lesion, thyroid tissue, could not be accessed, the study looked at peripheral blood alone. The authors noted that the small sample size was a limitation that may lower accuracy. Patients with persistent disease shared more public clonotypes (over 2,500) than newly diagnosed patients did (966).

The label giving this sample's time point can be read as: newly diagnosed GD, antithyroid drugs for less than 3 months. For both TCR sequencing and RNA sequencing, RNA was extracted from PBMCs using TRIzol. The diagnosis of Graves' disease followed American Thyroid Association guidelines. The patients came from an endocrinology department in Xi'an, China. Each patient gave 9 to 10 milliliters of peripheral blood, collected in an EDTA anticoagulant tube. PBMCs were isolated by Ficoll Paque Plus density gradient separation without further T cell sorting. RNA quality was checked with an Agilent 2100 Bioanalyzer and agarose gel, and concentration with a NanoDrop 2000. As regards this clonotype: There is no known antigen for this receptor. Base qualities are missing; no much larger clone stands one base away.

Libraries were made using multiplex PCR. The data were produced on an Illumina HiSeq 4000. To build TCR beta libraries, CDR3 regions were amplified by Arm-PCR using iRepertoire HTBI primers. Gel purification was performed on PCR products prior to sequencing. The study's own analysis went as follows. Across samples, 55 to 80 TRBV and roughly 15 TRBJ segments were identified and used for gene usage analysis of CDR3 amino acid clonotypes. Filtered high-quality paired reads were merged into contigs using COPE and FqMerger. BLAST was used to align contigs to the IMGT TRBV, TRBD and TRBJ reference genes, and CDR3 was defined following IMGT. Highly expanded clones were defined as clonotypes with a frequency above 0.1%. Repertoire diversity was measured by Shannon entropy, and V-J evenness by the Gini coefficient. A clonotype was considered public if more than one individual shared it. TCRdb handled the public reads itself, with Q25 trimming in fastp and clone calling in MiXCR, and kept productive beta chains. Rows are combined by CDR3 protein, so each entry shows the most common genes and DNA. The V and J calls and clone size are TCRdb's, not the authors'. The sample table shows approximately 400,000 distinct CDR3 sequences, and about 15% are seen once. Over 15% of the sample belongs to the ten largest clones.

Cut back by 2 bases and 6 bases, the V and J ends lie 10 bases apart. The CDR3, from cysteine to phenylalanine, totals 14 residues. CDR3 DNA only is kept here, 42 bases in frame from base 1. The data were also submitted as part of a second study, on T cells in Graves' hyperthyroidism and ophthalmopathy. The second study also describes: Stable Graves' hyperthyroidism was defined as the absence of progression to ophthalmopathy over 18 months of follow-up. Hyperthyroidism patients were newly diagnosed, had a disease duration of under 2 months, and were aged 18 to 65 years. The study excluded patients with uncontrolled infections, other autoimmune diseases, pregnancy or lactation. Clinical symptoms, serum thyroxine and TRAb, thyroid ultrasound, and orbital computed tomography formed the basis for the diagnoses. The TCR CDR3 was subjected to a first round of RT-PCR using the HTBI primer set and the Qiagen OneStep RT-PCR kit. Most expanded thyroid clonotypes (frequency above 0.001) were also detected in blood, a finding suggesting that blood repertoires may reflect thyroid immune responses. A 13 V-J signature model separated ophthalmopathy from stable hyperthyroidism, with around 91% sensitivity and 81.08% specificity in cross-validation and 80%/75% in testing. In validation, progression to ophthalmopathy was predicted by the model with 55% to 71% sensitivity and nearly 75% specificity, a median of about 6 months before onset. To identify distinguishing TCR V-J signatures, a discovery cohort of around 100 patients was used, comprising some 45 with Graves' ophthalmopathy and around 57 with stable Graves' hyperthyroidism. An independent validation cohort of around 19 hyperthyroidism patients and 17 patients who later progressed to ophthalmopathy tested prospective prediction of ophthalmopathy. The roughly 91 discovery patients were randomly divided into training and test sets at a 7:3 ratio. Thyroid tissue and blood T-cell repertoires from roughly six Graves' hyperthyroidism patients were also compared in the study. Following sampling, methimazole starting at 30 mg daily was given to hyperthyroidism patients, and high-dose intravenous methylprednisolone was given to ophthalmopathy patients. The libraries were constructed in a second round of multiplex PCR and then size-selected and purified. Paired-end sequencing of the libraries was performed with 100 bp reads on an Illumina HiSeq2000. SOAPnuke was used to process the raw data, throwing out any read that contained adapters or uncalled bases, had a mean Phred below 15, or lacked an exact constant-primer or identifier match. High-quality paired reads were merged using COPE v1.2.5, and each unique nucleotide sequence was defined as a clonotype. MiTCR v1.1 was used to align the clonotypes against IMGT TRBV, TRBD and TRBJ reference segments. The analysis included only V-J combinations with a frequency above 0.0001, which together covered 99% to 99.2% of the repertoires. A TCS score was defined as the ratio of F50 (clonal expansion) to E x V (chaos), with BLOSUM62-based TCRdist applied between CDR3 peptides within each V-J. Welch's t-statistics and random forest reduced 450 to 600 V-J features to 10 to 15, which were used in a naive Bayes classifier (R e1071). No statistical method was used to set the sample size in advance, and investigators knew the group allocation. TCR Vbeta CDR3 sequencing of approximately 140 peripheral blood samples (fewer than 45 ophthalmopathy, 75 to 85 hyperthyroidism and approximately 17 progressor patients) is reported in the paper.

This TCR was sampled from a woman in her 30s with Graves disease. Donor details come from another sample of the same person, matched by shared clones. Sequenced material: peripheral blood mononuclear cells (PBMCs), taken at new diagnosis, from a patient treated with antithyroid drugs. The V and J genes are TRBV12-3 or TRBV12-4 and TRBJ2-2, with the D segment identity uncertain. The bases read TGTGCCAGCAGTTTAATGGGGTCTTCCGGGGAGCTGTTTTTT. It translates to CASSLMGSSGELFF.